This TCR beta chain came from a study of cytomegalovirus exposure and HLA in healthy donors. The study, taken as a whole, reports: Reports credit the classifier with highly specific, highly sensitive diagnosis of cytomegalovirus status. Follow-up analysis later connected one missense variant in DCLRE1C with trimming of TCR beta V- and J-genes.

As concerns this clone: Its target is not known.

Amplification used 60 Vbeta primers and 13 Jbeta primers. The method was immunoSEQ multiplex PCR; TCRdb's version includes in-frame clones alone and lacks a portion of them. Of around 170,000 clones detected, approximately 75% appear once; the ten largest clones hold roughly 1.6%. CDR1 SQVTM and CDR2 ANQGSEA come from the germline V gene. This CDR3 is built from 13 residues. Trimming cost V 2 bases and J 4 bases, with 10 bases left between them. The TCR comes from a girl aged 5 to 17 in good health and CMV-seronegative. The sample taken for sequencing was PBMCs. The chain employs TRBV29-1 and TRBJ2-3, with D perhaps matching TRBD2 (5 bases). CDR3 amino acids: CSVEKAAPDTQYF. In nucleotides, the CDR3 is TGCAGCGTTGAAAAAGCGGCGCCAGATACGCAGTATTTT.